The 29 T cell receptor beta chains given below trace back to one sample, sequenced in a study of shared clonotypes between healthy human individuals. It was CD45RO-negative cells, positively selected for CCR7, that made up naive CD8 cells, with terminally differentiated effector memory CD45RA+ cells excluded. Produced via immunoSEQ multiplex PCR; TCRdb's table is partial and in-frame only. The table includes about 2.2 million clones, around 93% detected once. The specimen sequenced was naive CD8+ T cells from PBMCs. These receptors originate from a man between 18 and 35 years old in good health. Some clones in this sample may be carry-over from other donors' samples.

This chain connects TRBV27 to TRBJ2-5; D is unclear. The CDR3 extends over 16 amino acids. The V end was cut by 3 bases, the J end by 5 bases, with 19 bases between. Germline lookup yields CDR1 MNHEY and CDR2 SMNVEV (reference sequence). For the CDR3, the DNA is TGTGCCAGCAGTTTCGTGGGTCCCCCCCTCTTCGAGACCCAGTACTTC. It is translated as CASSFVGPPLFETQYF.

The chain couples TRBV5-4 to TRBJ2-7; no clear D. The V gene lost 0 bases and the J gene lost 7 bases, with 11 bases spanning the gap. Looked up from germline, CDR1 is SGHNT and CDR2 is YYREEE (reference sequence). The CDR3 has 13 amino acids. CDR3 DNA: TGTGCCAGCAGCTTGGCCAATTCGTATGAGCAGTACTTC. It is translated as CASSLANSYEQYF. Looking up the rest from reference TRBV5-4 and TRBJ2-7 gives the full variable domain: ETGVTQSPTHLIKTRGQQVTLRCSSQSGHNTVSWYQQALGQGPQFIFQYYREEENGRGNFPPRFSGLQFPNYSSELNVNALELDDSALYLCASSLANSYEQYFGPGTRLTVT.

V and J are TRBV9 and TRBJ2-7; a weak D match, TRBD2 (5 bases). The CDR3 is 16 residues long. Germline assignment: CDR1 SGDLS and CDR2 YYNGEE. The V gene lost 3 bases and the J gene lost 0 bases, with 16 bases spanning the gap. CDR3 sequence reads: CASSEGGGLASYEQYF. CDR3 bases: TGTGCCAGCAGCGAGGGCGGAGGTCTCGCCTCCTACGAGCAGTACTTC.

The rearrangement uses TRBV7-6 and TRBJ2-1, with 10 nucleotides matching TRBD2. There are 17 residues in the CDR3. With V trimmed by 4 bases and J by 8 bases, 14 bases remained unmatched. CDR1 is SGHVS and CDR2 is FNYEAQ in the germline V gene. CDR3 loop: CASSSGRGLAGVDEQFF. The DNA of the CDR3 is TGTGCCAGCAGCTCGGGGCGAGGGCTAGCGGGAGTTGATGAGCAGTTCTTC. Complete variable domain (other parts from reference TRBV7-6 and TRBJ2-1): GAGVSQSPRYKVTKRGQDVALRCDPISGHVSLYWYRQALGQGPEFLTYFNYEAQQDKSGLPNDRFSAERPEGSISTLTIQRTEQRDSAMYRCASSSGRGLAGVDEQFFGPGTRLTVL.

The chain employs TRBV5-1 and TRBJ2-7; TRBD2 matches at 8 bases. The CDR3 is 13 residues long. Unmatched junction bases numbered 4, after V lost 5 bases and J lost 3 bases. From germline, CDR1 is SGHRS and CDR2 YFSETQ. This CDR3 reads CASSSGTIYEQYF. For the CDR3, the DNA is TGCGCCAGCAGTAGCGGGACAATCTACGAGCAGTACTTC.

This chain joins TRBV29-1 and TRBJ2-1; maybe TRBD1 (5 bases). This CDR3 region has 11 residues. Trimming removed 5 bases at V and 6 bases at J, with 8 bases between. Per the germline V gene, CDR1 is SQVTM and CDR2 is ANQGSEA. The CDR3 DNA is TGCAGCGTTCTCAGGGCCAATGAGCAGTTCTTC. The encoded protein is CSVLRANEQFF.

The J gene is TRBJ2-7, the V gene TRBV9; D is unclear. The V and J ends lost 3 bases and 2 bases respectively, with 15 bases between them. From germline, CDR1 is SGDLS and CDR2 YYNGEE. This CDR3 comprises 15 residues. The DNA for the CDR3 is TGTGCCAGCAGCGAAGCCGGCCTTCCTACCTACGAGCAGTACTTC. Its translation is CASSEAGLPTYEQYF.

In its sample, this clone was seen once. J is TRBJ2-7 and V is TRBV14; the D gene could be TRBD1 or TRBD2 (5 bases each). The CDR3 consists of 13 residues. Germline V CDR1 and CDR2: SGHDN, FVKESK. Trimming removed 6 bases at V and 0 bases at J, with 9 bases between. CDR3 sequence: CASRGPDSYEQYF. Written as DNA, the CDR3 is TGTGCCAGCAGGGGACCCGACTCCTACGAGCAGTACTTC.

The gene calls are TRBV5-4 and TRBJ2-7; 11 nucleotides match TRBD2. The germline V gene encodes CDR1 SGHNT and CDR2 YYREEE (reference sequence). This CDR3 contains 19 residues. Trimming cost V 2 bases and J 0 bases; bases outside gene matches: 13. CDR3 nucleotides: TGTGCCAGCAGCTTCTTTTCGGGACTAGCGGAAAAGAGCTCCTACGAGCAGTACTTC. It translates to CASSFFSGLAEKSSYEQYF.

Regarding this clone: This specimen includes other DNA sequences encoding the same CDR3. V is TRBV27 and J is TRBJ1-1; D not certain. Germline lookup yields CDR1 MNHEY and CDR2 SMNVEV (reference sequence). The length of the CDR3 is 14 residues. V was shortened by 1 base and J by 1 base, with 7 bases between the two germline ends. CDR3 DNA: TGTGCCAGCAGTTTATGGTCGGGGAACACTGAAGCTTTCTTT. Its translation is CASSLWSGNTEAFF.

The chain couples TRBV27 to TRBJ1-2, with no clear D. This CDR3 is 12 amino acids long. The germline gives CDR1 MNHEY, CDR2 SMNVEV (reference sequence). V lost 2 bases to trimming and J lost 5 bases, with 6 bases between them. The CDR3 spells CASSLRGYGYTF. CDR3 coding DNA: TGTGCCAGCAGTTTACGGGGATATGGCTACACCTTC.

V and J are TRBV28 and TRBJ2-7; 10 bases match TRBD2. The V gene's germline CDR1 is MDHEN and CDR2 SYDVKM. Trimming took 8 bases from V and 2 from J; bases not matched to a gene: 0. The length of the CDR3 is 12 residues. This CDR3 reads CASGLAAYEQYF. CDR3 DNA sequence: TGTGCCAGCGGACTAGCGGCCTACGAGCAGTACTTC.

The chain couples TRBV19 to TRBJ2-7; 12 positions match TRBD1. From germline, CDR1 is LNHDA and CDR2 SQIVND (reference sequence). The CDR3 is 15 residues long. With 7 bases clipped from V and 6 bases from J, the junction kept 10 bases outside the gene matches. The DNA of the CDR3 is TGTGCCAGTACTCCTCGGGACAGGGGGCTTGGCGAGCAGTACTTC. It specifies CASTPRDRGLGEQYF.

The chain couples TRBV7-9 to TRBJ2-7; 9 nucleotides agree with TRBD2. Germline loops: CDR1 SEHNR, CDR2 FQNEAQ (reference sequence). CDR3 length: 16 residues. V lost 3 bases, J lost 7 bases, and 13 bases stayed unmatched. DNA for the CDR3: TGTGCCAGCAGCTTCCACCCCGGGACTAGCATGTGGGAGCAGTACTTC. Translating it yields CASSFHPGTSMWEQYF. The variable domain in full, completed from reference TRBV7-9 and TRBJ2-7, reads DTGVSQNPRHKITKRGQNVTFRCDPISEHNRLYWYRQTLGQGPEFLTYFQNEAQLEKSRLLSDRFSAERPKGSFSTLEIQRTEQGDSAMYLCASSFHPGTSMWEQYFGPGTRLTVT.

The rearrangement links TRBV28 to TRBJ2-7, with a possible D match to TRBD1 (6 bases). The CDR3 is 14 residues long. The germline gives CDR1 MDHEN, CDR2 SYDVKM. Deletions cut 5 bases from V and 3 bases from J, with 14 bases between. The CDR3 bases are TGTGCCAGCAGTCCTGAGGGACAAGTCTACGAGCAGTACTTC. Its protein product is CASSPEGQVYEQYF. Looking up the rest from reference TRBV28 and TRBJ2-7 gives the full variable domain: DVKVTQSSRYLVKRTGEKVFLECVQDMDHENMFWYRQDPGLGLRLIYFSYDVKMKEKGDIPEGYSVSREKKERFSLILESASTNQTSMYLCASSPEGQVYEQYFGPGTRLTVT.

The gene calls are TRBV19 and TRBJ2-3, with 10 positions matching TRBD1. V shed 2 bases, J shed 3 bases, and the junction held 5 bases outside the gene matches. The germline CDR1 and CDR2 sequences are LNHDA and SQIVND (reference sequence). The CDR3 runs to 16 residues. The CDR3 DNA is TGTGCCAGTAGTATAAGCTCGGGACAGGGGACAGATACGCAGTATTTT. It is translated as CASSISSGQGTDTQYF.

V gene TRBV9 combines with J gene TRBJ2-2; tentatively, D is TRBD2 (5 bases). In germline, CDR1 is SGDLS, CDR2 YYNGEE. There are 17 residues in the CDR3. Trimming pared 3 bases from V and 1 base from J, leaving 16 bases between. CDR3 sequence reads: CASSAAGVRGNTGELFF. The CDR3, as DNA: TGTGCCAGCAGCGCGGCCGGGGTCCGGGGGAACACCGGGGAGCTGTTTTTT.

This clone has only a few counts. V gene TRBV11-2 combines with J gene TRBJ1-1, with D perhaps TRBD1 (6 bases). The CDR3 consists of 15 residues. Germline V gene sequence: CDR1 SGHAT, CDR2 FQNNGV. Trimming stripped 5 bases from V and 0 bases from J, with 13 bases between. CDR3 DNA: TGTGCCAGCAGCGATGGACAGACCATGAACACTGAAGCTTTCTTT. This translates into CASSDGQTMNTEAFF. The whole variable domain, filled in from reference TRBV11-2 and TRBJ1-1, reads EAGVAQSPRYKIIEKRQSVAFWCNPISGHATLYWYQQILGQGPKLLIQFQNNGVVDDSQLPKDRFSAERLKGVDSTLKIQPAKLEDSAVYLCASSDGQTMNTEAFFGQGTRLTVV.

CDR3 sequence reads: CASSLVRDRVFQETQYF. The CDR3 DNA follows: TGTGCCAGCAGCTTAGTCCGGGACAGAGTTTTTCAAGAGACCCAGTACTTC. V usage is TRBV7-9 and J usage is TRBJ2-5; the match to TRBD1 covers 7 bases. The CDR3 consists of 17 residues. Germline CDR1 SEHNR, CDR2 FQNEAQ (reference sequence). V shed 1 base, J shed 2 bases, and the junction held 10 bases outside the gene matches.

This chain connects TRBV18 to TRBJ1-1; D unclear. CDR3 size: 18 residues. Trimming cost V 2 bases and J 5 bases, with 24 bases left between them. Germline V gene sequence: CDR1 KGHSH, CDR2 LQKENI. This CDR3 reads CASSPRRLGERLVTEAFF. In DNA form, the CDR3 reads TGTGCCAGCTCACCAAGGAGACTCGGGGAGAGGTTGGTGACTGAAGCTTTCTTT.

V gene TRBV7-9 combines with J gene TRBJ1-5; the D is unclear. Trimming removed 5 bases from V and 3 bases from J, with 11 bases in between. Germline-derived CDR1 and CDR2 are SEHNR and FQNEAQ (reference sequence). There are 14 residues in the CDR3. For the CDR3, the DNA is TGTGCCAGCAGCCCCCCGGGGTCCAATCAGCCCCAGCATTTT. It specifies CASSPPGSNQPQHF. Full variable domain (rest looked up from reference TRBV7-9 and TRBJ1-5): DTGVSQNPRHKITKRGQNVTFRCDPISEHNRLYWYRQTLGQGPEFLTYFQNEAQLEKSRLLSDRFSAERPKGSFSTLEIQRTEQGDSAMYLCASSPPGSNQPQHFGDGTRLSIL.

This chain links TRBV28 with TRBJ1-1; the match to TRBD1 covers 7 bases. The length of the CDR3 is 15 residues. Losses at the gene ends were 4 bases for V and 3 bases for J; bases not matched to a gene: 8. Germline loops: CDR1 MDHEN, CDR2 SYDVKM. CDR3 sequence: CASSSFAQGDTEAFF. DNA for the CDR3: TGTGCCAGCAGTTCCTTTGCCCAGGGGGACACTGAAGCTTTCTTT.

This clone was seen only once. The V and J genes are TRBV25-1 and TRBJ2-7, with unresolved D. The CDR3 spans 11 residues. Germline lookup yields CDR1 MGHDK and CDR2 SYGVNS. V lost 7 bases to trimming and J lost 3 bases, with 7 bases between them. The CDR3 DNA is TGTGCCAGCATGTGGGGCTACGAGCAGTACTTC. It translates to CASMWGYEQYF.

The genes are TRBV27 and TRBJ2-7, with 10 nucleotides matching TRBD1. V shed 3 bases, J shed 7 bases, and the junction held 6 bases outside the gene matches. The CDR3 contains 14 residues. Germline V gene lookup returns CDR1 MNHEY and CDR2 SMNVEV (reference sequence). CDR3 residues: CASSLGQGISEQYF. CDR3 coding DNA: TGTGCCAGCAGTTTGGGACAGGGGATATCGGAGCAGTACTTC.

CDR3 residues: CASSNAGDGYTF. CDR3 nucleotides: TGTGCCAGCAGCAATGCGGGGGATGGCTACACCTTC. The gene calls are TRBV28 and TRBJ1-2, with D perhaps matching TRBD1 (5 bases). Germline V gene sequence: CDR1 MDHEN, CDR2 SYDVKM. The CDR3 has 12 amino acids. Trimming removed 6 bases at V and 6 bases at J, with 11 bases between.

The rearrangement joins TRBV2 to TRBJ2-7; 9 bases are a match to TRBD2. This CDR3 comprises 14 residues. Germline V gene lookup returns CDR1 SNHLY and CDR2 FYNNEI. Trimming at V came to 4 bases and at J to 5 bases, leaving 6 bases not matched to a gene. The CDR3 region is CASSGAGGPDEQYF. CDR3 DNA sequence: TGTGCCAGCAGTGGTGCGGGAGGGCCCGACGAGCAGTACTTC.

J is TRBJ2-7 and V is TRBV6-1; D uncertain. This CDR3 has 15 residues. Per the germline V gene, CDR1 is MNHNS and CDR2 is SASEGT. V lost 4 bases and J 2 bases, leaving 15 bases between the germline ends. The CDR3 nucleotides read TGTGCCAGCAGTGGTGGGCCGAGGCAAGCCTACGAGCAGTACTTC. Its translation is CASSGGPRQAYEQYF.

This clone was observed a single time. DNA for the CDR3: TGCGCCAGCAGCTTCCCGGGACAGGGGGTGAGAGAGCAGTACTTC. It encodes CASSFPGQGVREQYF. V usage is TRBV5-1 and J usage is TRBJ2-7, with 11 bases identical to TRBD1. This CDR3 has 15 residues. In germline, CDR1 is SGHRS, CDR2 YFSETQ. J lost 7 bases, V lost 2 bases, and 8 bases had no gene match.

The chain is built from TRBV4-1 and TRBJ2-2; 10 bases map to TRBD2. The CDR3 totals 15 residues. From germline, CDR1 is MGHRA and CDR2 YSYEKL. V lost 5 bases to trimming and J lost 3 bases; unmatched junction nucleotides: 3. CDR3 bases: TGCGCCAGCAGCTCTAGCGGGAGTTACACCGGGGAGCTGTTTTTT. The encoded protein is CASSSSGSYTGELFF.